The 30 T cell receptor beta chains in this list originate from one sample, sequenced in a study of cytomegalovirus exposure and HLA in healthy donors (dated by TCRdb to about 2017). Libraries were constructed by the immunoSEQ multiplex PCR assay. The multiplex PCR relied on a mix of 60 forward primers for TCR Vbeta segments and 13 reverse primers for TCR Jbeta segments. The source is immuneACCESS, and TCRdb retained only in-frame sequences with V and J called. Part of the clones is not carried over; for the studies checked, unresolved V genes explain less than half of this, and the remainder is unexplained. The sample contains about 110,000 clones, under 90% of them found a single time. Clones ranked in the top ten supply around 2.2% of the sample. The specimen was PBMCs. These receptor sequences come from a woman younger than 45 in good health and CMV-seronegative.

J is TRBJ2-3 and V is TRBV5-1; 11 bases align to TRBD2. The germline gives CDR1 SGHRS, CDR2 YFSETQ. This CDR3 region has 15 residues. V was clipped by 4 bases and J by 4 bases; unmatched bases: 5. The CDR3 is CASSPLAGVADTQYF. Here the CDR3 DNA reads TGCGCCAGCAGCCCACTAGCGGGAGTAGCAGATACGCAGTATTTT.

The rearrangement uses TRBV28 and TRBJ2-1; D unresolved. V was cut by 3 bases and J by 4 bases, with 4 bases left in between. Per the germline V gene, CDR1 is MDHEN and CDR2 is SYDVKM. The CDR3 covers 12 residues. The CDR3 nucleotides read TGTGCCAGCAGTTTTATTTACAATGAGCAGTTCTTC. It translates to CASSFIYNEQFF.

This chain uses TRBV2 with TRBJ2-3; possibly TRBD1 for D (7 bases). This CDR3 contains 14 residues. V was trimmed by 6 bases and J by 3 bases, leaving 13 bases between them. CDR1 and CDR2 from the germline V gene are SNHLY and FYNNEI. CDR3 DNA sequence: TGTGCCAGCAGCGCGGGACAGATTACAGATACGCAGTATTTT. Amino acid sequence: CASSAGQITDTQYF.

This clone was detected a few times. The rearrangement joins TRBV7-2 to TRBJ2-1; TRBD2 matches at 9 bases. The CDR3 extends over 15 amino acids. Germline V gene sequence: CDR1 SGHTA, CDR2 FQGNSA. Unmatched junction bases numbered 10, after V lost 5 bases and J lost 8 bases. CDR3 nucleotide sequence: TGTGCCAGCAGCCCAGCGGCTAGCGGGGCCGATGAGCAGTTCTTC. Protein: CASSPAASGADEQFF.

The chain is built from TRBV7-7 and TRBJ2-5, with 8 bases fitting TRBD1. The ends lost 5 bases at V and 4 bases at J; junction bases unmatched: 6. The CDR3 has 14 residues. Germline V gene lookup returns CDR1 SSHAT and CDR2 FNYEAQ (reference sequence). The CDR3 nucleotides read TGTGCCAGCAGCGCTGACAGGGGCGGAGAGACCCAGTACTTC. It codes for CASSADRGGETQYF.

The chain employs TRBV7-8 and TRBJ1-5, with D possibly being TRBD1 (6 bases). CDR1 is SGHVS, CDR2 FQNEAQ, per germline. Trimming took 6 bases from V and 9 from J, leaving 21 bases between them. The length of the CDR3 is 15 residues. CDR3 nucleotides: TGTGCCAGCAGTCACAGGGAACAGGGCACGCCGCCCCAGCATTTT. Protein sequence: CASSHREQGTPPQHF.

Concerning this clone: Germline and junction disagree at one end, which may indicate a read error. V usage is TRBV7-3 and J usage is TRBJ2-5; a weak D match, TRBD2 (6 bases). The CDR3 is made up of 14 amino acids. CDR1 is SGHTA, CDR2 FQGTGA, per germline. DNA for the CDR3: TGTTCCAGCAGCTTGGGGGGATTGGGAGAGACCCAGTACTTC. This sequence encodes CSSSLGGLGETQYF.

The chain uses TRBV2 and TRBJ2-1; 14 bases line up with TRBD2. The ends lost 5 bases at V and 6 bases at J; junction bases unmatched: 21. CDR1 is SNHLY, CDR2 FYNNEI, per germline. CDR3 length: 21 residues. The CDR3 spells CASSSHRSRTSGRMAGNEQFF. The CDR3 region has the DNA TGTGCCAGCAGTTCACATCGCTCTCGGACTAGCGGGAGGATGGCGGGCAATGAGCAGTTCTTC. The variable domain in full, with the rest retrieved from reference TRBV2 and TRBJ2-1, is EPEVTQTPSHQVTQMGQEVILRCVPISNHLYFYWYRQILGQKVEFLVSFYNNEISEKSEIFDDQFSVERPDGSNFTLKIRSTKLEDSAMYFCASSSHRSRTSGRMAGNEQFFGPGTRLTVL.

The chain couples TRBV6-1 to TRBJ2-1, with D perhaps TRBD2 (7 bases). The germline V gene encodes CDR1 MNHNS and CDR2 SASEGT. Trimming left V 1 base short and J 8 bases short, with 12 bases between. This CDR3 spans 14 amino acids. The CDR3 spells CASSEGGGSDEQFF. CDR3 coding DNA: TGTGCCAGCAGTGAAGGGGGGGGCTCGGATGAGCAGTTCTTC.

The chain employs TRBV29-1 and TRBJ2-1; D possibly corresponds to TRBD2 (6 bases). The CDR3 length is 13 residues. The V gene lost 2 bases and the J gene lost 4 bases, with 9 bases spanning the gap. The germline V gene encodes CDR1 SQVTM and CDR2 ANQGSEA. The CDR3 bases are TGCAGCGTTGAACAAGGGACTTACAATGAGCAGTTCTTC. As protein: CSVEQGTYNEQFF.

This chain links TRBV27 with TRBJ2-5, with a possible D match to TRBD1 (5 bases). Trimming stripped 3 bases from V and 9 bases from J, with 17 bases between. Per germline, CDR1 MNHEY and CDR2 SMNVEV (reference sequence). The CDR3 length is 14 residues. This CDR3 is CASSFTLGVKAQYF. CDR3 DNA sequence: TGTGCCAGCAGTTTTACCCTAGGGGTAAAGGCCCAGTACTTC.

V usage is TRBV7-2 and J usage is TRBJ2-7; tentative D call: TRBD2 (6 bases). CDR1 SGHTA and CDR2 FQGNSA come from the germline V gene. Trimming removed 8 bases from V and 2 bases from J, with 16 bases in between. This CDR3 is 14 amino acids long. For the CDR3, the DNA is TGTGCCAGCCCGGGGGAAGGGCCGACCTACGAGCAGTACTTC. It specifies CASPGEGPTYEQYF. The full variable domain, rest sourced from reference TRBV7-2 and TRBJ2-7, is GAGVSQSPSNKVTEKGKDVELRCDPISGHTALYWYRQSLGQGLEFLIYFQGNSAPDKSGLPSDRFSAERTGGSVSTLTIQRTQQEDSAVYLCASPGEGPTYEQYFGPGTRLTVT.

The chain joins TRBV18 to TRBJ2-1; D remains ambiguous. The CDR3 has 13 residues. Germline V gene sequence: CDR1 KGHSH, CDR2 LQKENI. The V end was cut by 3 bases, the J end by 5 bases, with 8 bases between. CDR3 sequence (DNA): TGTGCCAGCTCACCCGGTCAAGACAATGAGCAGTTCTTC. Its translation: CASSPGQDNEQFF.

This clone was observed a single time. The rearrangement uses TRBV7-2 and TRBJ1-5; 8 bases are shared with TRBD1. Germline trimming cut 5 bases from V and 7 bases from J; bases unmatched to any gene: 7. Germline CDR1 reads SGHTA; CDR2 reads FQGNSA. CDR3 length: 14 amino acids. As DNA, the CDR3 is TGTGCCAGCAGCCTGACAGGGGTCCGCCAGCCCCAGCATTTT. Encoded protein: CASSLTGVRQPQHF. Looking up the rest from reference TRBV7-2 and TRBJ1-5 gives the full variable domain: GAGVSQSPSNKVTEKGKDVELRCDPISGHTALYWYRQSLGQGLEFLIYFQGNSAPDKSGLPSDRFSAERTGGSVSTLTIQRTQQEDSAVYLCASSLTGVRQPQHFGDGTRLSIL.

In this sample, this clone turned up once. The chain couples TRBV11-3 to TRBJ2-3; 7 bases fit TRBD2. The germline gives CDR1 SGHNT, CDR2 YENEEA. This CDR3 contains 16 residues. Trimming cost V 1 base and J 4 bases; bases outside gene matches: 8. The CDR3 DNA reads as TGTGCCAGCAGCTTAGGGGCGGGAGCCCCTCCAGATACGCAGTATTTT. Translated: CASSLGAGAPPDTQYF.

The chain is built from TRBV14 and TRBJ2-3; 8 bases are shared with TRBD2. CDR3 length: 14 amino acids. Trimming at V came to 2 bases and at J to 4 bases, leaving 2 bases not matched to a gene. CDR1 is SGHDN, CDR2 FVKESK, per germline. The CDR3 coding sequence is TGTGCCAGCAGCCAACGACTAGCGCCAGATACGCAGTATTTT. Its translation is CASSQRLAPDTQYF.

The chain links TRBV5-4 to TRBJ2-1; 8 bases match TRBD1. The germline CDR1 and CDR2 sequences are SGHNT and YYREEE (reference sequence). The ends lost 2 bases at V and 5 bases at J; junction bases unmatched: 6. CDR3 size: 15 residues. Here the CDR3 reads CASSLDRGVHNEQFF. In nucleotides, the CDR3 is TGTGCCAGCAGCTTAGACAGGGGAGTACACAATGAGCAGTTCTTC.

The V call is TRBV27, the J call TRBJ2-3; D not certain. The germline V gene has CDR1 MNHEY and CDR2 SMNVEV (reference sequence). CDR3 length: 15 residues. The V end lost 2 bases, the J end lost 1 base, and 10 bases lay between the germline ends. The CDR3 coding sequence is TGTGCCAGCAGTTTACTTGGCGGCGGCACAGATACGCAGTATTTT. It codes for CASSLLGGGTDTQYF.

The chain carries TRBV11-2 and TRBJ2-1; 10 bases are a match to TRBD2. V gave up 4 bases and J gave up 9 bases; unmatched junction bases: 6. The CDR3 contains 14 residues. The germline V gene has CDR1 SGHAT and CDR2 FQNNGV. The CDR3 spells CASSSWASGSEQFF. The CDR3 DNA follows: TGTGCCAGCAGCTCATGGGCTAGCGGGAGTGAGCAGTTCTTC.

A few counts support this clone. The chain uses TRBV7-8 and TRBJ2-1; 7 bases are shared with TRBD2. CDR1 SGHVS and CDR2 FQNEAQ come from the germline V gene. The V gene end was trimmed by 4 bases and the J gene end by 4 bases; junction bases not matched to a gene: 16. The CDR3 runs to 18 residues. The DNA for the CDR3 is TGTGCCAGCAGCTCACTGGCGGGAGCTCGCGAGAATTACAATGAGCAGTTCTTC. Protein product: CASSSLAGARENYNEQFF.

The chain has TRBV6-1 and TRBJ2-5, with 10 nucleotides matching TRBD1. V lost 4 bases and J lost 3; bases outside the gene matches: 2. The CDR3 totals 14 residues. Germline CDR1 MNHNS, CDR2 SASEGT. The CDR3 DNA reads TGTGCCAGCAGTGCGACAGGGGGCGAAGAGACCCAGTACTTC. Protein sequence: CASSATGGEETQYF.

The chain has TRBV9 and TRBJ1-2; 9 positions match TRBD1. The CDR3 covers 18 residues. From germline, CDR1 is SGDLS and CDR2 YYNGEE. The junction had 13 bases not matched to a gene; V was cut back by 3 bases and J by 1 base. The DNA for the CDR3 is TGTGCCAGCAGCGACGGATTGAACAGGGGGCTCGATAACTATGGCTACACCTTC. Its protein product is CASSDGLNRGLDNYGYTF.

Note on this clone: One end of the junction does not line up with germline, which may come from a read error. CDR3 coding DNA: TGTGCTAGCAGCTTAGTGGCGGCGGGGACAGCCACCGGGGAGCTGTTTTTT. Its translation: CASSLVAAGTATGELFF. V and J are TRBV7-7 and TRBJ2-2; D is perhaps TRBD1 (7 bases). Germline V gene sequence: CDR1 SSHAT, CDR2 FNYEAQ (reference sequence). The CDR3 runs 17 residues.

The rearrangement uses TRBV18 and TRBJ1-4; no clear D. This CDR3 contains 13 residues. The V and J ends lost 8 bases and 8 bases respectively, with 15 bases between them. The V gene's germline CDR1 is KGHSH and CDR2 LQKENI. The CDR3 protein is CASGSGFLEKLFF. The CDR3 nucleotides read TGTGCCAGCGGGTCCGGGTTTCTCGAAAAACTGTTTTTT.

The chain links TRBV7-6 to TRBJ2-3, with D possibly being TRBD2 (6 bases). Germline loops: CDR1 SGHVS, CDR2 FNYEAQ. Trimming took 4 bases from V and 4 from J, leaving 18 bases between them. The CDR3 runs 16 residues. This CDR3 is CASSSPGAGKADTQYF. DNA for the CDR3: TGTGCCAGCAGCTCCCCCGGGGCGGGGAAGGCAGATACGCAGTATTTT.

The V and J genes are TRBV5-1 and TRBJ2-5, with D perhaps matching TRBD1 (6 bases). V was trimmed by 2 bases and J by 1 base, leaving 27 bases between them. Germline V gives CDR1 SGHRS, CDR2 YFSETQ. CDR3 size: 20 residues. CDR3 sequence (DNA): TGCGCCAGCAGCTTTTCCCCGGGCTCTATTGGTCAGGGGCGCCAAGAGACCCAGTACTTC. Amino acids: CASSFSPGSIGQGRQETQYF.

This clone was counted a few times. The chain couples TRBV10-1 to TRBJ1-1; 10 bases are a match to TRBD1. Germline CDR1 WNHNN, CDR2 SYGVQD (reference sequence). This CDR3 has 18 residues. After removal of 3 bases from V and 4 bases from J, the junction contained 14 bases not matched to a gene. Here the CDR3 DNA reads TGCGCCAGCAGTGAAATATCAAGGGGGGACAGGGGATGCACTGAAGCTTTCTTT. Its translation is CASSEISRGDRGCTEAFF.

This chain links TRBV9 with TRBJ1-2; 7 nucleotides agree with TRBD1. CDR3 length: 17 amino acids. J gave up 4 bases and V 0 bases, and 12 bases lay outside the gene matches. Germline V CDR1 and CDR2: SGDLS, YYNGEE. This CDR3 reads CASSVVDKGAFPYGYTF. DNA for the CDR3: TGTGCCAGCAGCGTAGTAGATAAGGGGGCGTTTCCCTATGGCTACACCTTC.

The genes are TRBV28 and TRBJ1-2; D unclear. This CDR3 region has 14 residues. Germline CDR1 reads MDHEN; CDR2 reads SYDVKM. V was trimmed by 2 bases and J by 4 bases, leaving 11 bases between them. The CDR3 loop reads CASSLGIETYGYTF. CDR3 DNA: TGTGCCAGCAGTTTAGGTATAGAAACCTATGGCTACACCTTC.

V gene TRBV4-1 combines with J gene TRBJ2-1; unclear D gene. Trimming took off 1 base at V and 9 bases at J, with 13 bases between the two ends. The CDR3 contains 14 residues. Germline V gene data show CDR1 as MGHRA and CDR2 as YSYEKL. The CDR3 coding sequence is TGCGCCAGCAGCCAAGGGGCCAGCATCGGTGAGCAGTTCTTC. Protein: CASSQGASIGEQFF.